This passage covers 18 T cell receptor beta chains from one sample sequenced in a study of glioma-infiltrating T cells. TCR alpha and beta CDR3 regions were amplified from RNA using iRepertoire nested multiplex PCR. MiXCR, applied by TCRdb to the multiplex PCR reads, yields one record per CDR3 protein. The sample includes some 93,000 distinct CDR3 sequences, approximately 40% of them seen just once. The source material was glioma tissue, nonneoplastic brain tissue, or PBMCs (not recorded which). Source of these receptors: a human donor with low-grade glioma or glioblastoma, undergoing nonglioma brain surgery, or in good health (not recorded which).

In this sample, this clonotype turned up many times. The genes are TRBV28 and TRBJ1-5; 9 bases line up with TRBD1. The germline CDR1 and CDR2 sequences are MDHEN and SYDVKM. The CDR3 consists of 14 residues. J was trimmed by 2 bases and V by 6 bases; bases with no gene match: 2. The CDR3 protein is CASRGQGGNQPQHF. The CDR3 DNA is TGTGCCAGCAGGGGACAGGGAGGCAATCAGCCCCAGCATTTT.

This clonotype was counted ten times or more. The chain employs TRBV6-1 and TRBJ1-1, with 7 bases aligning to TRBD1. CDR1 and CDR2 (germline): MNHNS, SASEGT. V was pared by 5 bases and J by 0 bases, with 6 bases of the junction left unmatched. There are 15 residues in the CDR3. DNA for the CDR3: TGTGCCAGCAGTATACCGGGACAGATGAACACTGAAGCTTTCTTT. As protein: CASSIPGQMNTEAFF.

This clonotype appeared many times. CDR3: CATSDLGGANTGELFF. In nucleotides, the CDR3 is TGTGCCACCAGTGATTTGGGGGGGGCGAACACCGGGGAGCTGTTTTTT. The J gene is TRBJ2-2, the V gene TRBV24-1, with 7 bases matching TRBD2. V lost 0 bases and J lost 0; bases outside the gene matches: 0. Germline values: CDR1 KGHDR, CDR2 SFDVKD. The CDR3 extends over 16 amino acids.

The CDR3 nucleotides read TGTGCCAGTAGGGACCAGGCAACGAACACTGAAGCTTTCTTT. This translates into CASRDQATNTEAFF. The chain couples TRBV19 to TRBJ1-1; D is undetermined. The CDR3 is 14 residues long. Trimming shortened V by 6 bases and J by 1 base, and 12 bases separated the two germline ends. Germline V gives CDR1 LNHDA, CDR2 SQIVND (reference sequence).

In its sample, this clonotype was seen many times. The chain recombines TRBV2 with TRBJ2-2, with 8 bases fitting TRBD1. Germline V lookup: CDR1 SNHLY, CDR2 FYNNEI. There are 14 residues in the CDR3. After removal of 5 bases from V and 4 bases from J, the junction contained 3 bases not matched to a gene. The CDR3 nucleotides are TGTGCCAGCAGTCCGACAGGGGTCACCGGGGAGCTGTTTTTT. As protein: CASSPTGVTGELFF.

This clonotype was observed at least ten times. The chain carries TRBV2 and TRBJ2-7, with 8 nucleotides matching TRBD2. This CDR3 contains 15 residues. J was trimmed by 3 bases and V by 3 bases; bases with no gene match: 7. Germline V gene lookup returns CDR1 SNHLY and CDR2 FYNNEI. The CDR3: CASSDGGGPFYEQYF. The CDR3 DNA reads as TGTGCCAGCAGTGACGGCGGGGGGCCGTTCTACGAGCAGTACTTC.

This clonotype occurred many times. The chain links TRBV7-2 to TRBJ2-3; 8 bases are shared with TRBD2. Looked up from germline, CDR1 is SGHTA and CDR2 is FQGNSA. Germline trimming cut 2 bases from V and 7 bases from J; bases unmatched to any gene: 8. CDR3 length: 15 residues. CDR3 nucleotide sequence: TGTGCCAGCAGCTTATTAGCGGGATCAACCCATACGCAGTATTTT. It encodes CASSLLAGSTHTQYF.

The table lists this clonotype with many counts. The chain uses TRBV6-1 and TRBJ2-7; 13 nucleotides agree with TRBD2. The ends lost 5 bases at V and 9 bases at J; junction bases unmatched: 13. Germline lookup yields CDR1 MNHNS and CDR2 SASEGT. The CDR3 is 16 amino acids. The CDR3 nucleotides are TGTGCCAGCAGTTTAATAGAACTAGCGGGAGGGCTGGGGCAGTACTTC. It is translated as CASSLIELAGGLGQYF.

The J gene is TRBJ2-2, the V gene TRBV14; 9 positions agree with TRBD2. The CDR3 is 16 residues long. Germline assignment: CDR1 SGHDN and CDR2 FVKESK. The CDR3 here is CESSQGTSTNTGELFF. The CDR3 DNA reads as TGTGAAAGCAGCCAAGGGACTAGCACCAACACCGGGGAGCTGTTTTTT.

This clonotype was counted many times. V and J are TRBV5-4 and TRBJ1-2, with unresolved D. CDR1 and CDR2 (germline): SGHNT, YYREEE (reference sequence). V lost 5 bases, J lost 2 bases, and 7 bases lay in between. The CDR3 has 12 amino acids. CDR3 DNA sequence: TGTGCCAGCAGAGGATCCAACTATGGCTACACCTTC. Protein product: CASRGSNYGYTF.

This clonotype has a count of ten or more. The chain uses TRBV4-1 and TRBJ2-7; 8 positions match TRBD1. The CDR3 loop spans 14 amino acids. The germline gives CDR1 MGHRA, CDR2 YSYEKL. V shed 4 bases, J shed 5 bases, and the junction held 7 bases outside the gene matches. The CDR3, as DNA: TGCGCCAGCAGCCTACGACAGGGGATCGACGAGCAGTACTTC. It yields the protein CASSLRQGIDEQYF.

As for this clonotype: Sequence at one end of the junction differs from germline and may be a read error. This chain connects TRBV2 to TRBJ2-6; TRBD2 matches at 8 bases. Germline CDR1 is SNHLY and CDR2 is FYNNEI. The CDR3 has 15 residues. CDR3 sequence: CASSEDIAGKNSQAF. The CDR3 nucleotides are TGTGCCAGCAGTGAAGACATAGCGGGGAAAAACAGTCAGGCCTTC.

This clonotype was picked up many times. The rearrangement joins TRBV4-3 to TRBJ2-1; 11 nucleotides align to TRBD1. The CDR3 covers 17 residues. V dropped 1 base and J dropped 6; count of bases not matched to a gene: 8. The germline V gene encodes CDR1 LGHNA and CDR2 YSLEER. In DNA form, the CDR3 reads TGCGCCAGCAGCCAAGTGCCGGGACAGGGGGTGTCCAATGAGCAGTTCTTC. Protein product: CASSQVPGQGVSNEQFF.

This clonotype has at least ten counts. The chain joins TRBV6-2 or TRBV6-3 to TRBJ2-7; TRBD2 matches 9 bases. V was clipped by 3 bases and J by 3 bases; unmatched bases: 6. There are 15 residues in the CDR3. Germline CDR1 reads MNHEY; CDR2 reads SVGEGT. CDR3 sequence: CASSYRGLAHYEQYF. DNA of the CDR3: TGTGCCAGCAGTTATAGAGGACTAGCGCACTACGAGCAGTACTTC.

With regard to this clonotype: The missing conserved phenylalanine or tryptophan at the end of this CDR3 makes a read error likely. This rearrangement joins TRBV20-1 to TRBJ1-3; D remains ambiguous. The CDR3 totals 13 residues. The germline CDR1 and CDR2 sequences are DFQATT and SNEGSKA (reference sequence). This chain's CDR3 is CSVSGFSGTTIYS. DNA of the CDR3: TGCAGTGTTTCAGGCTTCTCTGGAACCACCATATATTCT.

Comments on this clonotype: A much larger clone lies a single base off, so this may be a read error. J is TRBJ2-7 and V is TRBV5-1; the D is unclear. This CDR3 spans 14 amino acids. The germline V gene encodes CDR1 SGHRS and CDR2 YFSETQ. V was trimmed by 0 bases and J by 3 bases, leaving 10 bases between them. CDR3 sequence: CASSLDMGGYEQYF. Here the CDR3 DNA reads TGCGCCAGCAGCTTGGATATGGGCGGCTACGAGCAGTACTTC.

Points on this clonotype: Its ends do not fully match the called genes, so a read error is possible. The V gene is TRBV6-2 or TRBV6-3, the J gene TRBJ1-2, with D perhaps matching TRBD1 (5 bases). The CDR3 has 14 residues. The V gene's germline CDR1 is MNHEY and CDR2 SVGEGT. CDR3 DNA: TGTGCCAGCAGTATCGCGGGGCGAATCGGCGGCTTCACATTC. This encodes CASSIAGRIGGFTF.

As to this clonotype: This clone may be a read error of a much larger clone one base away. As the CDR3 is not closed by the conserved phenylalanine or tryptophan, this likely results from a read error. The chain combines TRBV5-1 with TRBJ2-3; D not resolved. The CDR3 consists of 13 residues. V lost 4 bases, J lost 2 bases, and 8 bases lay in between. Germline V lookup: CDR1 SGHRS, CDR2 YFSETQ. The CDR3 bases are TGCGCCAGCAGCCAGGCATCCACAGATACGCAGTATTCT. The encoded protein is CASSQASTDTQYS.